The clone carrying this TCR beta chain was counted a single time. Antigen: not known. Sequencing used immunoSEQ multiplex PCR; TCRdb keeps in-frame clones, though not all of them. The sample has some 80,000 clones, about 87% seen once; the top ten hold about a tenth. The CDR3 runs 12 residues. V lost 3 bases, J lost 7 bases, and 7 bases lay in between. This sample was taken from a study of T cell responses to AZD1222 COVID-19 vaccine. Findings and caveats of the study: Nearly half of the spike-specific TCRs reportedly recognize variant regions that carry no mutations. Seropositivity was recorded at baseline in only 6 or 7 AZD1222 recipients. Clonal diversity was possibly underestimated; the donors were predominantly white British and more often female.

V gene TRBV12-3 or TRBV12-4 combines with J gene TRBJ1-5; D remains ambiguous. Sequenced material: peripheral blood, taken 28 days after the second dose of the MenACWY control vaccine. The TCR comes from an adult who received the MenACWY meningococcal vaccine as a control. Here the CDR3 DNA reads TGTGCCAGCAGTTTTGTTAACCAGCCCCAGCATTTT. Its translation: CASSFVNQPQHF.